This TCR beta chain was identified in a study of T cell changes during pregnancy in multiple sclerosis. The germline gives CDR1 SGHDT, CDR2 YYEEEE. This CDR3 spans 13 amino acids. V dropped 2 bases and J dropped 13 bases, with 16 bases sitting between them. Method: immunoSEQ multiplex PCR; TCRdb's copy keeps in-frame clones and lacks some. The sample has under 75,000 clones; 80% to 95% are singletons. This chain links TRBV5-6 with TRBJ2-1; perhaps TRBD2 as D (6 bases). Sequenced material: CD4+ T cells from peripheral blood mononuclear cells, taken after pregnancy. The source is a female donor with multiple sclerosis, enrolled in a pregnancy study. The CDR3 bases are TGTGCCAGCAGCTTCCTCCGGCCGGGGGAACAGTTCTTC. It codes for CASSFLRPGEQFF.